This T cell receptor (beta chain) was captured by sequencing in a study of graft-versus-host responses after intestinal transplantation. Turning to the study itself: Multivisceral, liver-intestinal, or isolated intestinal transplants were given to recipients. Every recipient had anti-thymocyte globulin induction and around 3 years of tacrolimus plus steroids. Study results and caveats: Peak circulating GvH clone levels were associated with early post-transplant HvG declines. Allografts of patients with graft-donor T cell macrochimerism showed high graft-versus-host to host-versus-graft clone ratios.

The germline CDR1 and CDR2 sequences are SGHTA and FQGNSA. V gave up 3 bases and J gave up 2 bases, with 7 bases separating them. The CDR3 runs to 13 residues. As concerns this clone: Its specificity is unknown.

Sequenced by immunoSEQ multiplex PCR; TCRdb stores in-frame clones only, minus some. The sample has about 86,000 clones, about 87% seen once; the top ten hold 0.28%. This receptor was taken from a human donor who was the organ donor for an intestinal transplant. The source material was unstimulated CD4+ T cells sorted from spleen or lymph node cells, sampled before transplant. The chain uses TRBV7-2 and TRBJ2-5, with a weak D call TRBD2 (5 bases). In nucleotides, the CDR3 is TGTGCCAGCAGCTTCGGGATACAAGAGACCCAGTACTTC. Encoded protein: CASSFGIQETQYF.